This T cell receptor beta chain stems from a study of cytomegalovirus exposure and HLA in healthy donors. The PCR ran on 60 Vbeta and 13 Jbeta primers. Generated by immunoSEQ multiplex PCR, the TCRdb table keeps only in-frame clones and is missing some. The sample holds 85,000 to 100,000 clones; 75% to 90% are singletons and the top ten take around 2.5%. CDR3 length equals 15 residues. The germline gives CDR1 SGHRS, CDR2 YFSETQ. V dropped 5 bases and J dropped 2; count of bases not matched to a gene: 9. Sample: PBMCs. This TCR was sampled from a man aged 18 to 30 in good health and CMV-seronegative. This sequence joins TRBV5-1 and TRBJ2-7; the match to TRBD2 covers 8 bases. CDR3 DNA sequence: TGCGCCAGCAGTCCGGGAGGGGTAAAAGCCTACGAGCAGTACTTC. It yields the protein CASSPGGVKAYEQYF.